Listed here is a single T cell receptor beta chain. This clonotype has only a few counts. The antigen it recognizes is unknown. One base away there is no much larger clone; base qualities are not given. This sample was included in a study of response to subunit inactivated influenza vaccine (dated by TCRdb to the late 2010s). With regard to the full study: Deep quantitative T cell receptor repertoire profiling was used in the study to track responses to a trivalent subunit inactivated influenza vaccine.

Library prep was done by RT-PCR. The run used an Illumina HiSeq 2500. TCRdb cleaned the public reads at Q25 with fastp, built clones with MiXCR and kept in-frame beta chains. Each entry merges the rows of one CDR3 protein and shows their most common DNA and genes. Here the sample has more than 550,000 distinct CDR3 sequences; 11% occur a single time. More than 9.5% of the sample rests with the top ten. CDR1 and CDR2 were assigned from the germline V gene (reference sequence) as DFQATT and SNEGSKA. V and J lose 5 bases and 5 bases, and a span of 18 bases separates them. Including cysteine and phenylalanine, the CDR3 has 14 amino acids. Only the CDR3 portion is preserved as DNA: 42 bases, with reading frame beginning at the first base. Results and caveats for the whole study, not just this receptor: The authors proposed that each seasonal influenza vaccination may bring in only a limited number of new T cells.

The same sample was also studied in work on T cells expressing NK-cell markers. That second report states: 5'RACE template switching, by which a universal primer site and unique molecular identifiers were added, was used to make TCR beta cDNA libraries. In sorted CD3+CD56+NKG2C+, CD3+CD56+NKG2C- and CD3+CD56-NKG2C+ T-cell subsets from several donors, TCR beta-chain repertoires were profiled. Among the eight sequenced donors, only one was HCMV-seronegative, while the other seven were HCMV-seropositive. To restrict sorting to alphabetaTCR-expressing T cells, an anti-gammadeltaTCR antibody was added in several experiments. For roughly 6 donors, the dominant CD3+CD56+NKG2C+ clonotypes were among the top 10 CD8+ clonotypes and accounted for roughly 1.0-7.5% of CD8+ T cells. Those dominant clonotypes were again the most abundant among CD3+CD56-NKG2C+ cells in a handful of donors, at about 28.3-60.1%. Whether the expanded NKG2C-expressing T cell clones were specific for HCMV antigens was left unclear. Randomly selected healthy volunteers, three men and five women, were used as the eight sequenced donors. A commercial ELISA kit detecting HCMV-specific IgG in serum was used to determine HCMV serostatus. Ficoll density gradient centrifugation was used to isolate peripheral blood mononuclear cells from blood. For about six donors, bulk peripheral blood T-cell repertoires were additionally sequenced from unsorted PBMC. cDNA synthesis was primed from the TCR beta constant segment and was followed by two successive PCR amplification steps. The libraries were sequenced on Illumina HiSeq 2000/2500, MiSeq or NextSeq, producing 2 x 150 bp reads. MIGEC was used to demultiplex reads and group reads by UMI, and MiTCR was used to assemble and quantify clonotypes. To remove erroneous sequences, TCR cDNA sequences were retained only when supported by two or more reads. The tcR package was used for downstream repertoire analysis, and clonotypes were matched between fractions using CDR3 nucleotide sequence together with V segment. VDJmatch was used to annotate antigen specificity against VDJdb, with one amino acid substitution in CDR3 allowed.

The material sequenced was PBMCs from blood, taken on the day of vaccination. This clonotype originated in a man aged 50-60 years who received an inactivated influenza vaccine. Donor details come from another sample of the same person, matched by shared clones. Recombination connected TRBV20-1 to TRBJ2-5; TRBD2 is a weak D gene call, 7 bases matching. For the CDR3, the sequence is CSALEWGGQETQYF. The sequenced DNA is TGCAGTGCTCTTGAGTGGGGGGGCCAGGAGACCCAGTACTTC.